The rows below give T cell receptor beta chains drawn from one sample of a study of cytomegalovirus exposure and HLA in healthy donors. Some clones are missing from TCRdb's copy, which holds only in-frame ones; the method was immunoSEQ multiplex PCR. Here the sample spans approximately 190,000 clones, 82% being singletons. The sample was PBMCs. The origin of the receptors is a young woman in good health and CMV-seronegative. CDR3s include the opening cysteine and the closing phenylalanine or tryptophan. D genes are given only for firm matches. The size entry is marked missing in some rows and otherwise reads once, few, many or a size class.

D gene	J gene	CDR3 length	V gene	clone size	CDR3 protein	CDR3 DNA
TRBD2	TRBJ2-3	15	TRBV2	few	CASRILAGGSDTQYF	TGTGCCAGCAGGATACTAGCGGGGGGGTCAGATACGCAGTATTTT
TRBD2	TRBJ2-7	14	TRBV6-5	once	CASSYGRGGHEQYF	TGTGCCAGCAGTTACGGCCGGGGGGGTCACGAGCAGTACTTC
TRBD2	TRBJ2-1	16	TRBV19	-	CASSILGGSSYNEQFF	TGTGCCAGTAGTATCCTGGGCGGGAGCTCCTACAATGAGCAGTTCTTC
TRBD1	TRBJ1-2	13	TRBV28	-	CASSRDRGPGYTF	TGTGCCAGCAGCCGGGACAGGGGGCCAGGCTACACCTTC
-	TRBJ2-1	14	TRBV18	few	CASSPRDFYNEQFF	TGTGCCAGCTCACCGAGGGACTTCTACAATGAGCAGTTCTTC
-	TRBJ1-6	15	TRBV7-9	-	CASSLASFYNSPLHF	TGTGCCAGCAGCTTAGCTTCGTTTTATAATTCACCCCTCCACTTT
-	TRBJ2-1	13	TRBV7-9	-	CASSSSGLNEQFF	TGTGCCAGCAGCTCAAGCGGGTTAAATGAGCAGTTCTTC
TRBD1	TRBJ2-1	14	TRBV9	-	CASSVETGGSEQFF	TGTGCCAGCAGCGTAGAGACAGGGGGCAGTGAGCAGTTCTTC
TRBD1	TRBJ1-2	16	TRBV25-1	-	CASFGTVNFGGYGYTF	TGTGCCAGCTTCGGGACAGTTAATTTTGGAGGCTACGGCTACACCTTC
TRBD2	TRBJ2-2	15	TRBV27	-	CASRGTSGRTGELFF	TGTGCCAGCAGGGGGACTAGCGGGAGAACCGGGGAGCTGTTTTTT
-	TRBJ1-1	15	TRBV14	-	CASSLFIPPNTEAFF	TGTGCCAGCAGCCTTTTTATCCCCCCGAACACTGAAGCTTTCTTT
-	TRBJ2-5	13	TRBV14	-	CASSPGTIETQYF	TGTGCCAGCAGCCCTGGGACAATAGAGACCCAGTACTTC
TRBD2	TRBJ2-5	15	TRBV6-5	-	CASSYSWTSLETQYF	TGTGCCAGCAGTTACTCGTGGACTAGCCTCGAGACCCAGTACTTC
-	TRBJ2-1	15	TRBV5-1	-	CASSVGIPGNNEQFF	TGCGCCAGCAGCGTCGGGATTCCAGGAAACAATGAGCAGTTCTTC
TRBD1	TRBJ1-3	15	TRBV7-6	-	CASSLDRDSGNTIYF	TGTGCCAGCAGTTTGGACAGGGACTCTGGAAACACCATATATTTT
-	TRBJ2-5	9	TRBV20-1	-	CSAGLTQYF	TGCAGTGCAGGACTGACCCAGTACTTC
-	TRBJ2-1	12	TRBV12-5	-	CASGLAVREQFF	TGTGCTAGTGGTTTGGCGGTACGGGAGCAGTTCTTC
-	TRBJ1-2	13	TRBV6-6	few	CASSLQVGLGYTF	TGTGCCAGCAGTCTTCAGGTGGGCCTAGGCTACACCTTC
-	TRBJ2-5	15	TRBV11-1	-	CASSLVERRQETQYF	TGTGCCAGCAGCTTAGTCGAGCGGCGCCAAGAGACCCAGTACTTC
-	TRBJ2-7	14	TRBV5-5	-	CASSPGRGANEQYF	TGTGCCAGCAGCCCGGGGCGGGGTGCCAACGAGCAGTACTTC
-	TRBJ1-6	13	TRBV27	once	CASSLGANSPLHF	TGTGCCAGCAGTTTAGGGGCTAATTCACCCCTCCACTTT
TRBD2	TRBJ2-7	17	TRBV2	-	CASSAFGTSGVWEEQYF	TGTGCCAGCAGCGCCTTCGGGACGAGCGGGGTGTGGGAAGAGCAGTACTTC
TRBD1	TRBJ1-2	13	TRBV2	-	CASSSQGMVGYTF	TGTGCCAGCAGCTCACAGGGGATGGTCGGCTACACCTTC
TRBD2	TRBJ2-1	15	TRBV6-5	-	CASSLGWEGYNEQFF	TGTGCCAGCAGTTTGGGCTGGGAGGGGTACAATGAGCAGTTCTTC
-	TRBJ1-4	14	TRBV28	-	CASSGGLVNEKLFF	TGTGCCAGCAGCGGAGGGTTAGTGAATGAAAAACTGTTTTTT
TRBD2	TRBJ2-1	17	TRBV7-2	-	CASSLGSGGLTYNEQFF	TGTGCCAGCAGCTTAGGGAGCGGGGGCCTGACCTACAATGAGCAGTTCTTC
TRBD2	TRBJ2-1	15	TRBV29-1	-	CSVDGTSVSYNEQFF	TGCAGCGTTGACGGGACTAGCGTCTCCTACAATGAGCAGTTCTTC
TRBD1	TRBJ2-7	17	TRBV25-1	few	CASSEYPLGTGELKQYF	TGTGCCAGCAGTGAATATCCCCTCGGGACAGGGGAGCTTAAGCAGTACTTC
TRBD1	TRBJ2-7	15	TRBV2	-	CASTPMRDRGHEQYF	TGTGCCAGCACCCCAATGCGGGACAGGGGCCACGAGCAGTACTTC
TRBD2	TRBJ2-1	17	TRBV5-5	-	CASSLASGVVSINEQFF	TGTGCCAGCAGCTTGGCCAGCGGGGTGGTCTCCATCAATGAGCAGTTCTTC
-	TRBJ2-3	13	TRBV7-8	-	CASSYFYFDTQYF	TGTGCCAGCAGCTATTTCTACTTTGATACGCAGTATTTT
-	TRBJ2-5	13	TRBV2	-	CASSARVGETQYF	TGTGCCAGCAGTGCGAGGGTCGGGGAGACCCAGTACTTC
-	TRBJ2-1	15	TRBV6-5	-	CASSLGTVSYNEQFF	TGTGCCAGCAGCCTTGGGACTGTCTCCTACAATGAGCAGTTCTTC
TRBD2	TRBJ2-1	15	TRBV19	-	CASSKLAGPYNEQFF	TGTGCCAGTAGCAAACTAGCGGGGCCATACAATGAGCAGTTCTTC
-	TRBJ1-5	15	TRBV2	-	CASRDPGTGSQPQHF	TGTGCCAGCAGAGATCCCGGGACCGGGAGTCAGCCCCAGCATTTT
TRBD2	TRBJ2-1	14	TRBV2	few	CASSTENGGNEQFF	TGTGCCAGCAGTACGGAAAACGGGGGGAATGAGCAGTTCTTC
-	TRBJ2-5	14	TRBV27	-	CASSFLDSQETQYF	TGTGCCAGCAGTTTCCTCGACAGCCAAGAGACCCAGTACTTC
TRBD2	TRBJ2-7	12	TRBV19	-	CASSFGGSEQYF	TGTGCCAGTAGTTTCGGGGGGTCCGAGCAGTACTTC
-	TRBJ2-5	14	TRBV11-2	-	CASSLGPGQETQYF	TGTGCCAGCAGCTTAGGTCCGGGTCAAGAGACCCAGTACTTC
-	TRBJ1-5	13	TRBV19	few	CASTGTLLGPQHF	TGTGCCAGTACCGGGACACTTTTAGGGCCCCAGCATTTT
-	TRBJ2-1	15	TRBV4-2	-	CASSQPDREYNEQFF	TGTGCCAGCAGCCAACCCGACAGAGAATACAATGAGCAGTTCTTC
TRBD1	TRBJ1-3	14	TRBV19	-	CASSIGTGENTIYF	TGTGCCAGTAGTATTGGGACAGGGGAAAACACCATATATTTT
-	TRBJ1-1	14	TRBV6-1	-	CASSLGRTPTEAFF	TGTGCCAGCAGCCTCGGCCGGACACCCACTGAAGCTTTCTTT
TRBD1	TRBJ1-3	14	TRBV9	-	CASSDRDRGNTIYF	TGTGCCAGCAGCGACCGGGACAGAGGAAACACCATATATTTT
TRBD1	TRBJ2-7	15	TRBV28	-	CASSPDGTGTYEQYF	TGTGCCAGCAGCCCCGACGGGACAGGTACCTACGAGCAGTACTTC
-	TRBJ1-5	14	TRBV27	-	CASSFGDSNQPQHF	TGTGCCAGCAGTTTTGGGGACTCCAATCAGCCCCAGCATTTT